Presented here are 18 T cell receptor beta chains from one specimen sequenced in a study of regulatory T cells in long-lasting Graves disease. Documented time point: newly diagnosed GD, antithyroid drugs for less than 3 months. Making the TCR library involved RNA that had been extracted from PBMCs. Through Arm-PCR of CDR3 regions and iRepertoire HTBI primers, TCR beta libraries were built. A single record per CDR3 protein comes from TCRdb applying MiXCR to the multiplex PCR reads. The table lists roughly 350,000 distinct CDR3 sequences, roughly 16% of them singletons. These records were also assigned to another study, of T cells in Graves' hyperthyroidism and ophthalmopathy.

The specimen was peripheral blood mononuclear cells (PBMCs), collected at new diagnosis, from a patient treated with antithyroid drugs. These receptors came from a woman under 30 with Graves disease.

With regard to this clonotype: A clone one base away is much larger, so this may be a read error. This sequence joins TRBV5-1 and TRBJ2-1; a weak D match, TRBD2 (5 bases). This CDR3 contains 16 residues. V was trimmed by 0 bases and J by 10 bases, leaving 20 bases between them. Germline CDR1 SGHRS, CDR2 YFSETQ. For the CDR3, the DNA is TGCGCCAGCAGCTTGGGGTTCCGGGATGTAACCTACGAGCAGTTCTTC. Translated, it gives CASSLGFRDVTYEQFF.

This clonotype has just a few counts. The V call is TRBV18, the J call TRBJ1-2; D might be TRBD1 (6 bases). Per germline, CDR1 KGHSH and CDR2 LQKENI. V dropped 3 bases and J dropped 8 bases, with 16 bases sitting between them. The CDR3 runs to 14 residues. CDR3 region: CASSPTGHPMGYTF. CDR3 DNA sequence: TGTGCCAGCTCACCTACGGGACACCCTATGGGCTACACCTTC.

This clonotype showed up many times. The rearrangement joins TRBV27 to TRBJ2-1, with D unresolved. CDR3 size: 16 residues. Germline-derived CDR1 and CDR2 are MNHEY and SMNVEV (reference sequence). Trimming left V 0 bases short and J 2 bases short, with 11 bases between. The chain's CDR3 is CASSLSKAGAYNEQFF. In DNA form, the CDR3 reads TGTGCCAGCAGTTTATCGAAGGCAGGAGCCTACAATGAGCAGTTCTTC.

The chain has TRBV29-1 and TRBJ2-7; TRBD1 might be the D (6 bases). V was clipped by 5 bases and J by 0 bases, with 32 bases between them. This CDR3 is 20 amino acids long. CDR1 and CDR2 from the germline V gene are SQVTM and ANQGSEA. In DNA form, the CDR3 reads TGCAGCGTTAGTCCGGCCAGGGGCGGCGCGAAAACACTAACCTCCTACGAGCAGTACTTC. Amino acids: CSVSPARGGAKTLTSYEQYF.

The gene calls are TRBV20-1 and TRBJ1-3, with TRBD1 matching over 7 bases. Germline V gene lookup returns CDR1 DFQATT and CDR2 SNEGSKA (reference sequence). V was pared by 6 bases and J by 0 bases, with 14 bases of the junction left unmatched. The CDR3 has 17 residues. Here the CDR3 DNA reads TGCAGTGCCGATGACAGGGATCGGGCCCGCTCTGGAAACACCATATATTTT. Its translation: CSADDRDRARSGNTIYF.

With regard to this clonotype: The junction does not match germline at one end; this may be a read error. In DNA, the CDR3 is TGTGCCAGCAGTTTAGGGGGTGTGAGTTACAGTGAGCAGTTCTTC. Protein: CASSLGGVSYSEQFF. V gene TRBV27 combines with J gene TRBJ2-3; D might be TRBD1 or TRBD2, each matching 5 bases. Near its end, the DNA agrees better with TRBJ2-1, so the J call may be wrong. The length of the CDR3 is 15 residues. Germline V CDR1 and CDR2: MNHEY, SMNVEV (reference sequence).

This clonotype was picked up many times. This rearrangement joins TRBV7-9 to TRBJ2-7; D perhaps matches TRBD2 (6 bases). The V end lost 5 bases, the J end lost 9 bases, and 14 bases lay between the germline ends. From germline, CDR1 is SEHNR and CDR2 FQNEAQ (reference sequence). This CDR3 is built from 12 residues. The CDR3 is CASSHPSGGQYF. In DNA, the CDR3 is TGTGCCAGCAGCCACCCTTCCGGGGGGCAGTACTTC.

This clonotype was seen at least ten times. CDR3 residues: CASSKRDGATNEKLFF. The CDR3 DNA reads TGCGCCAGCAGCAAACGGGACGGCGCAACTAATGAAAAACTGTTTTTT. The V call is TRBV5-1, the J call TRBJ1-4; TRBD1 might be the D (5 bases). CDR1 and CDR2 (germline): SGHRS, YFSETQ. Trimming removed 4 bases from V and 0 bases from J, with 13 bases in between. The CDR3 covers 16 residues.

This clonotype was counted ten times or more. The genes are TRBV20-1 and TRBJ2-1; 9 bases line up with TRBD2. V lost 6 bases to trimming and J lost 2 bases; unmatched junction nucleotides: 8. CDR3 size: 15 residues. The germline V gene has CDR1 DFQATT and CDR2 SNEGSKA (reference sequence). The CDR3 sequence is CSARRLAAAYNEQFF. In DNA, the CDR3 is TGCAGTGCACGGAGACTAGCGGCCGCCTACAATGAGCAGTTCTTC.

This clonotype was detected ten times or more. This chain connects TRBV12-3 or TRBV12-4 to TRBJ2-2, with 7 nucleotides matching TRBD1. The CDR3 spans 14 residues. With V trimmed by 4 bases and J by 1 base, 0 bases remained unmatched. CDR3 loop: CASSWDRNTGELFF. The CDR3 nucleotides are TGTGCCAGCAGTTGGGACAGGAACACCGGGGAGCTGTTTTTT.

This clonotype was counted only a few times. The chain combines TRBV19 with TRBJ2-3; possible D gene TRBD1, 6 bases. The CDR3 length is 14 residues. Germline-derived CDR1 and CDR2 are LNHDA and SQIVND (reference sequence). Deletions cut 3 bases from V and 6 bases from J, with 13 bases between. CDR3 region: CASSIARGSDTQYF. The CDR3, as DNA: TGTGCCAGTAGTATTGCCAGGGGATCCGATACGCAGTATTTT.

This clonotype was seen many times. J is TRBJ2-3 and V is TRBV7-3, with 9 bases matching TRBD2. The CDR3 extends over 17 amino acids. CDR1 is SGHTA and CDR2 is FQGTGA in the germline V gene. The junction had 11 bases not matched to a gene; V was cut back by 5 bases and J by 2 bases. CDR3 amino acids: CASSKHGASGNTDTQYF. In DNA form, the CDR3 reads TGTGCCAGCAGCAAGCACGGGGCTAGCGGGAACACAGATACGCAGTATTTT.

J is TRBJ1-5 and V is TRBV4-1; D might be TRBD1 (6 bases). This CDR3 has 15 amino acids. The V end lost 0 bases, the J end lost 7 bases, and 13 bases lay between the germline ends. Germline V gene lookup returns CDR1 MGHRA and CDR2 YSYEKL. The CDR3 DNA follows: TGCGCCAGCAGCCAAGATACCGGACAGAGCCAGCCCCAGCATTTT. Protein product: CASSQDTGQSQPQHF.

V usage is TRBV20-1 and J usage is TRBJ2-2, with 7 bases lining up with TRBD2. CDR3 length: 15 residues. Germline V gene sequence: CDR1 DFQATT, CDR2 SNEGSKA (reference sequence). The junction had 7 bases not matched to a gene; V was cut back by 0 bases and J by 6 bases. In nucleotides, the CDR3 is TGCAGTGCTAGAGATCCGGGGGGATCACCCGGGGAGCTGTTTTTT. It is translated as CSARDPGGSPGELFF.

The sample holds a few counts of this clonotype. The J gene is TRBJ1-6, the V gene TRBV28, with a tentative D call TRBD1 (5 bases). This CDR3 spans 14 amino acids. Germline assignment: CDR1 MDHEN and CDR2 SYDVKM. The V and J ends lost 2 bases and 9 bases respectively, with 11 bases between them. The CDR3 nucleotides are TGTGCCAGCAGTTTAGCCCAGGGAGGTTCACCCCTCCACTTT. Protein product: CASSLAQGGSPLHF.

As to this clonotype: A read error is likely, as this CDR3 ends without the conserved phenylalanine or tryptophan. The limits of the CDR3 on the DNA are not certain, so only TCRdb's listed CDR3 is given. J is TRBJ2-1 and V is TRBV2; TRBD2 was called by the table and not checked on the DNA. Germline V gene data show CDR1 as SNHLY and CDR2 as FYNNEI. Both ends counted, the CDR3 spans 8 residues. The CDR3 spells CASSELAG.

The V call is TRBV5-4, the J call TRBJ2-1; 7 bases fit TRBD2. CDR3 length: 16 amino acids. V shed 4 bases and J 0 bases; nucleotides not matched to a gene: 7. Germline V gene data show CDR1 as SGHNT and CDR2 as YYREEE (reference sequence). CDR3 sequence: CASSPGGGVSYNEQFF. The CDR3 DNA follows: TGTGCCAGCAGCCCTGGGGGGGGGGTCTCCTACAATGAGCAGTTCTTC.

As for this clonotype: The CDR3 carries no conserved terminal phenylalanine or tryptophan, so it likely arises from a read error. V and J are TRBV9 and TRBJ1-6, with 9 positions matching TRBD1. The trim removed 4 bases at V and 7 bases at J, leaving 6 bases unmatched. This CDR3 spans 15 amino acids. Germline V gene sequence: CDR1 SGDLS, CDR2 YYNGEE. CDR3 DNA: TGTGCCAGCAGCACTACGACAGGGGGGAATTCACCCCTCCACTTG. Translation gives CASSTTTGGNSPLHL.